A single sample gave rise to the 23 T cell receptor beta chains below, sequenced in a study of response to subunit inactivated influenza vaccine. MiXCR was run by TCRdb on the RT-PCR reads, yielding one entry per CDR3 protein. The sample shows approximately 500,000 distinct CDR3 sequences, under 25% of them seen only once. These sequences were also reported in another study, on T cells expressing NK-cell markers. This second study says: Generation of TCR beta cDNA was performed by 5'RACE template switching incorporating UMIs.

Material: CD4+ T cells sorted from PBMCs, obtained roughly 13 days after vaccination. These receptors were collected from a man aged 45-65 years who received an inactivated influenza vaccine.

This chain links TRBV5-1 with TRBJ2-5; D could derive from TRBD1 or TRBD2 (5 bases each). Trimming took 4 bases from V and 2 from J, leaving 12 bases between them. The CDR3 has 14 residues. CDR1 and CDR2 (germline): SGHRS, YFSETQ. CDR3 sequence: CASSPGQAQETQYF. The CDR3 DNA sequence: TGCGCCAGCAGCCCGGGGCAGGCTCAAGAGACCCAGTACTTC.

This clonotype was found a few times. The CDR3 loop reads CATSTLSGGGNEQFF. The CDR3, as DNA: TGTGCCACCAGCACCTTAAGCGGGGGGGGCAATGAGCAGTTCTTC. J is TRBJ2-1 and V is TRBV15; 10 positions match TRBD2. The V segment lost 4 bases and the J segment 6 bases; nucleotides outside the gene matches: 6. This CDR3 contains 15 residues. Germline CDR1 reads LNHNV; CDR2 reads YYDKDF (reference sequence). Full variable domain (outside the CDR3, taken from reference TRBV15 and TRBJ2-1): DAMVIQNPRYQVTQFGKPVTLSCSQTLNHNVMYWYQQKSSQAPKLLFHYYDKDFNNEADTPDNFQSRRPNTSFCFLDIRSPGLGDTAMYLCATSTLSGGGNEQFFGPGTRLTVL.

This clonotype was recorded only once. The rearrangement links TRBV5-1 to TRBJ1-2; D possibly corresponds to TRBD1 (5 bases). Germline CDR1 SGHRS, CDR2 YFSETQ. There are 15 residues in the CDR3. V was trimmed by 6 bases and J by 0 bases, leaving 15 bases between them. The CDR3 loop reads CASKSTRGANYGYTF. CDR3 DNA sequence: TGCGCCAGCAAGTCAACAAGGGGAGCTAACTATGGCTACACCTTC.

The chain is built from TRBV20-1 and TRBJ2-7, with D hard to call. This CDR3 region has 14 residues. The V end was cut by 0 bases, the J end by 5 bases, with 14 bases between. Germline V CDR1 and CDR2: DFQATT, SNEGSKA (reference sequence). The CDR3 loop is CSARDPGLRNEQYF. CDR3 DNA sequence: TGCAGTGCTAGAGATCCTGGCTTGAGGAACGAGCAGTACTTC.

The chain recombines TRBV20-1 with TRBJ1-2; TRBD1 agrees at 10 bases. CDR3 size: 13 residues. The V segment lost 5 bases and the J segment 8 bases; nucleotides outside the gene matches: 8. Looked up from germline, CDR1 is DFQATT and CDR2 is SNEGSKA (reference sequence). In nucleotides, the CDR3 is TGCAGTGCTGAGAGACAGGGGGCCCTAGGCTACACCTTC. Protein product: CSAERQGALGYTF.

V and J are TRBV29-1 and TRBJ2-1, with TRBD1 matching 10 bases. The CDR3 extends over 13 amino acids. The J segment lost 2 bases and the V segment lost 6 bases, leaving 1 base of the junction unmatched. Germline V gene data show CDR1 as SQVTM and CDR2 as ANQGSEA. The chain's CDR3 is CSVGQGTYNEQFF. The CDR3 nucleotides read TGCAGCGTGGGACAGGGGACCTACAATGAGCAGTTCTTC.

The chain is built from TRBV24-1 and TRBJ2-3; D remains unclear. Germline V lookup: CDR1 KGHDR, CDR2 SFDVKD. CDR3 length: 14 amino acids. V lost 4 bases to trimming and J lost 0 bases, with 7 bases between them. CDR3 DNA: TGTGCCACCAGTGAACAAGGAAGCACAGATACGCAGTATTTT. Protein sequence: CATSEQGSTDTQYF.

V and J are TRBV20-1 and TRBJ2-3; 9 bases are shared with TRBD1. CDR3 size: 14 residues. The germline gives CDR1 DFQATT, CDR2 SNEGSKA (reference sequence). V was pared by 7 bases and J by 6 bases, with 11 bases of the junction left unmatched. CDR3 residues: CSVPGQGDSDTQYF. The DNA of the CDR3 is TGCAGTGTTCCGGGACAGGGAGACTCTGATACGCAGTATTTT.

This clonotype was observed a handful of times. The chain uses TRBV10-3 and TRBJ2-2; possible D gene TRBD1, 5 bases. This CDR3 has 15 amino acids. Germline V lookup: CDR1 ENHRY, CDR2 SYGVKD. V lost 4 bases to trimming and J lost 6 bases, with 15 bases between them. In DNA, the CDR3 is TGTGCCATCAGTGCCGGGCAGGGCGCGTCCGGGGAGCTGTTTTTT. It specifies CAISAGQGASGELFF.

The gene calls are TRBV24-1 and TRBJ2-1; TRBD1 is a possible D gene (6 bases). The CDR3 length is 18 residues. Per germline, CDR1 KGHDR and CDR2 SFDVKD. V was shortened by 1 base and J by 1 base, with 16 bases between the two germline ends. The CDR3 loop reads CATSDLPDRYPSYNEQFF. The CDR3 DNA follows: TGTGCCACCAGTGATTTACCTGACAGGTACCCATCCTACAATGAGCAGTTCTTC.

This chain joins TRBV12-3 or TRBV12-4 and TRBJ2-1; D gene ambiguous. The V gene lost 2 bases and the J gene lost 5 bases, with 16 bases spanning the gap. This CDR3 spans 16 amino acids. The CDR3 sequence: CASSLIIGGRNNEQFF. The CDR3 region has the DNA TGTGCCAGCAGTTTAATAATCGGCGGCAGGAACAATGAGCAGTTCTTC.

This clonotype was seen only a few times. The rearrangement links TRBV7-3 to TRBJ2-3; TRBD2 aligns across 10 bases. V was pared by 6 bases and J by 4 bases, with 4 bases of the junction left unmatched. CDR3 length equals 14 residues. Germline V gene sequence: CDR1 SGHTA, CDR2 FQGTGA. CDR3: CASSSSGSPDTQYF. DNA for the CDR3: TGTGCCAGCAGTTCTAGCGGGAGTCCAGATACGCAGTATTTT.

This clonotype was picked up a small number of times. This chain connects TRBV15 to TRBJ1-2; D ambiguous. This CDR3 has 13 residues. Germline lookup yields CDR1 LNHNV and CDR2 YYDKDF (reference sequence). Trimming pared 0 bases from V and 8 bases from J, leaving 10 bases between. The CDR3: CATSRDQAGGYTF. The CDR3 DNA follows: TGTGCCACCAGCAGAGATCAGGCAGGCGGCTACACCTTC.

This clonotype was found a few times. The chain is built from TRBV5-5 and TRBJ2-7; TRBD2 agrees at 8 bases. There are 16 residues in the CDR3. The ends lost 0 bases at V and 4 bases at J; junction bases unmatched: 9. Germline V gene lookup returns CDR1 SGHKS and CDR2 YYEKEE (reference sequence). The CDR3 DNA follows: TGTGCCAGCAGCTTGGCCTCTGGAGCGGGAGTTTACGAGCAGTACTTC. Its protein is CASSLASGAGVYEQYF.

About this clonotype: Given a much more abundant clone one base away, this may be a read error. The gene calls are TRBV9 and TRBJ2-5; D gene ambiguous. Per germline, CDR1 SGDLS and CDR2 YYNGEE. Trimming removed 0 bases at V and 5 bases at J, with 5 bases between. The CDR3 loop spans 12 amino acids. The CDR3 spells CASSVDRETQYF. The CDR3 DNA sequence: TGTGCCAGCAGCGTAGACCGGGAGACCCAGTACTTC.

The sample holds a few counts of this clonotype. The V gene is TRBV12-3 or TRBV12-4, the J gene TRBJ2-7, with 7 nucleotides matching TRBD2. After removal of 4 bases from V and 6 bases from J, the junction contained 9 bases not matched to a gene. The CDR3 runs 14 residues. For the CDR3, the DNA is TGTGCCAGCAGTTACTGGACTAGTGGCTCCGAGCAGTACTTC. Protein product: CASSYWTSGSEQYF.

The chain has TRBV14 and TRBJ2-1; no reliable D call. The CDR3 sequence is 13 residues long. Germline loops: CDR1 SGHDN, CDR2 FVKESK. V shed 1 base and J shed 7 bases, with 8 bases lying between them. The CDR3 here is CASSQALANEQFF. In DNA, the CDR3 is TGTGCCAGCAGCCAAGCTTTGGCTAATGAGCAGTTCTTC.

There are many counts of this clonotype. CDR3 in amino acids: CASSLANSYNQPQHF. CDR3 DNA sequence: TGTGCCAGCAGCTTAGCGAACAGCTACAATCAGCCCCAGCATTTT. The chain is built from TRBV7-9 and TRBJ1-5; unclear D gene. CDR3 length: 15 amino acids. Germline V gives CDR1 SEHNR, CDR2 FQNEAQ (reference sequence). The V end lost 0 bases, the J end lost 3 bases, and 9 bases lay between the germline ends.

The chain carries TRBV5-6 and TRBJ2-4, with D unclear. Germline-derived CDR1 and CDR2 are SGHDT and YYEEEE. This CDR3 spans 14 amino acids. V was cut by 0 bases and J by 9 bases, with 13 bases left in between. The CDR3 sequence: CASSLGGVRAIQYF. CDR3 DNA sequence: TGTGCCAGCAGCTTGGGTGGGGTACGAGCCATTCAGTACTTC.

CDR3 sequence (DNA): TGTGCCAGCAGCTTAAGGACTAGCGGGAGGTCTCACACCGGGGAGCTGTTTTTT. It codes for CASSLRTSGRSHTGELFF. V is TRBV11-1 and J is TRBJ2-2; 14 bases are shared with TRBD2. Germline CDR1 SGHAT, CDR2 FQDESV (reference sequence). V lost 2 bases and J lost 3; bases outside the gene matches: 5. CDR3 length: 18 amino acids.

This clonotype came up a few times. This chain joins TRBV5-1 and TRBJ2-4, with D possibly TRBD2 on 6 matching bases. V shed 0 bases and J shed 6 bases, with 10 bases lying between them. Germline V gene lookup returns CDR1 SGHRS and CDR2 YFSETQ. There are 14 residues in the CDR3. The CDR3 sequence: CASSLEGGRNIQYF. In nucleotides, the CDR3 is TGCGCCAGCAGCTTGGAAGGAGGGAGAAACATTCAGTACTTC.

The chain recombines TRBV5-1 with TRBJ2-6; D perhaps matches TRBD1 (5 bases). The CDR3 is 15 residues long. Germline CDR1 and CDR2: SGHRS and YFSETQ. V dropped 0 bases and J dropped 3 bases, with 7 bases sitting between them. The CDR3 nucleotides are TGCGCCAGCAGCTTGGAGGGGCATGGGGCCAACGTCCTGACTTTC. Its protein product is CASSLEGHGANVLTF.

This chain connects TRBV6-1 to TRBJ2-7; the D call may be TRBD1 or TRBD2 (5 bases each). From germline, CDR1 is MNHNS and CDR2 SASEGT. The CDR3 is made up of 13 amino acids. Deletions cut 4 bases from V and 3 bases from J, with 10 bases between. DNA for the CDR3: TGTGCCAGCAGTGCTCCGGGGCTCTACGAGCAGTACTTC. Its protein product is CASSAPGLYEQYF.